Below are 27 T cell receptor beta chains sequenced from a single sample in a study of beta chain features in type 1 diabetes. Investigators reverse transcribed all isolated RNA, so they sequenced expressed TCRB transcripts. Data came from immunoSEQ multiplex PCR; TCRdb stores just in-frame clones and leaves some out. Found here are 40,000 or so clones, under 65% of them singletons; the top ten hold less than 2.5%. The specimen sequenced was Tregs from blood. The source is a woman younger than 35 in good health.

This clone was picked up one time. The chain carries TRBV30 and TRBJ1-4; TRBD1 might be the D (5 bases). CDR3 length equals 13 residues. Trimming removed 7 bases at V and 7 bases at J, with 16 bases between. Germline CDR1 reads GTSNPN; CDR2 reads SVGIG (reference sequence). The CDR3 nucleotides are TGTGCCTCCCCATACGGGGGTGGTGAAAAACTGTTTTTT. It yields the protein CASPYGGGEKLFF.

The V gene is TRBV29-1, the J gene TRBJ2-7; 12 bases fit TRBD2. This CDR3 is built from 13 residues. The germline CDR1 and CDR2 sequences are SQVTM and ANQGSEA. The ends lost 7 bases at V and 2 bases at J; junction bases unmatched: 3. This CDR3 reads CSARLAGAYEQYF. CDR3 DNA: TGCAGCGCCAGACTAGCGGGGGCCTACGAGCAGTACTTC.

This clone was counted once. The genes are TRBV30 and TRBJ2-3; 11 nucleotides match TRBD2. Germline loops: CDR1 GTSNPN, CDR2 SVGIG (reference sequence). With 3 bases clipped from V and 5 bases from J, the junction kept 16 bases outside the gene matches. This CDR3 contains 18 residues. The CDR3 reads CAWSKGASGGSGGDTQYF. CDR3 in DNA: TGTGCCTGGAGCAAGGGGGCTAGCGGGGGGTCGGGTGGAGATACGCAGTATTTT.

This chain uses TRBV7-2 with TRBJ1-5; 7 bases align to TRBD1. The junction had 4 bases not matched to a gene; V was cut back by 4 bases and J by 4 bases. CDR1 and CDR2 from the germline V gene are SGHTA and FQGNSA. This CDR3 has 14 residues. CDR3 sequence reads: CASSSRTGNQPQHF. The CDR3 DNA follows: TGTGCCAGCAGCTCCCGGACAGGTAATCAGCCCCAGCATTTT.

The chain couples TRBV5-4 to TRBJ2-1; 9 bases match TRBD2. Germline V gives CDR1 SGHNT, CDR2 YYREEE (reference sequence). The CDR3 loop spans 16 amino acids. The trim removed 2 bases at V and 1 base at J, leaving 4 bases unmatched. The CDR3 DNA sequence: TGTGCCAGCAGCTTACCTAGCGGGGAATCCTACAATGAGCAGTTCTTC. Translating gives CASSLPSGESYNEQFF.

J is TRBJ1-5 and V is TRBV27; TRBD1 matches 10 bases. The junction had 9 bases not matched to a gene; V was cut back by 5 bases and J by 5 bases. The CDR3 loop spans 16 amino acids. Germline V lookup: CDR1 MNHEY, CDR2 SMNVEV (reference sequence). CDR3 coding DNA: TGTGCCAGCAGTCCACCCGGGACAGGGGTCCATCAGCCCCAGCATTTT. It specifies CASSPPGTGVHQPQHF.

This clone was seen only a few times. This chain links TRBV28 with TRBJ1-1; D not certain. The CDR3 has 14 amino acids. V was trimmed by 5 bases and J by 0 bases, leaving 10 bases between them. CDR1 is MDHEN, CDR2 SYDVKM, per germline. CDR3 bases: TGTGCCAGCAGTCCATATCGAGTGAACACTGAAGCTTTCTTT. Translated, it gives CASSPYRVNTEAFF. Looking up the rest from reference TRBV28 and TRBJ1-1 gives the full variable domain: DVKVTQSSRYLVKRTGEKVFLECVQDMDHENMFWYRQDPGLGLRLIYFSYDVKMKEKGDIPEGYSVSREKKERFSLILESASTNQTSMYLCASSPYRVNTEAFFGQGTRLTVV.

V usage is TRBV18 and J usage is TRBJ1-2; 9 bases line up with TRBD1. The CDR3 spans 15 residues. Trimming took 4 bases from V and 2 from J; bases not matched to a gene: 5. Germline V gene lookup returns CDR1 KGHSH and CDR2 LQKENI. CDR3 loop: CASSLDRGRNYGYTF. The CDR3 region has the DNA TGTGCCAGCTCACTAGACAGGGGGAGAAACTATGGCTACACCTTC.

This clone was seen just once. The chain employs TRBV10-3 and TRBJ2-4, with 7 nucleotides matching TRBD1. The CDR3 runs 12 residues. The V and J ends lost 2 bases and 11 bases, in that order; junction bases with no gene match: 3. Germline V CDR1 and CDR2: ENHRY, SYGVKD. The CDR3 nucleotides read TGTGCCATCAGTGAGGATGGACAGGTTCAGTACTTC. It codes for CAISEDGQVQYF.

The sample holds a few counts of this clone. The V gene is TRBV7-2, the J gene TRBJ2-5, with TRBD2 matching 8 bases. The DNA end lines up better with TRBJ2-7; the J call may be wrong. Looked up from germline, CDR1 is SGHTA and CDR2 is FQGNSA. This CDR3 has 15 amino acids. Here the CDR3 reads CASRKDPGGNYEQYF. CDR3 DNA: TGTGCCAGCAGGAAAGACCCGGGAGGGAACTACGAGCAGTACTTC.

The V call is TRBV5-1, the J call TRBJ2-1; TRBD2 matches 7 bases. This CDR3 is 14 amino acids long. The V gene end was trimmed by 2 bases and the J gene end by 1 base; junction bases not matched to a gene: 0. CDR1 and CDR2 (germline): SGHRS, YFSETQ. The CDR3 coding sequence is TGCGCCAGCAGCTTAGCGGGATCCTACAATGAGCAGTTCTTC. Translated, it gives CASSLAGSYNEQFF.

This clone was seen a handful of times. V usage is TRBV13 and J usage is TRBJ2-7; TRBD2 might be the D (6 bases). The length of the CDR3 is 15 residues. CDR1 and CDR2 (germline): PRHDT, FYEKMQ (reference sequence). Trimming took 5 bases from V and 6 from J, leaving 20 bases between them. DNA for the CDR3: TGTGCCAGCAGCCCGCGACTAGATAGTGGTCGCGAGCAGTACTTC. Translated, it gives CASSPRLDSGREQYF.

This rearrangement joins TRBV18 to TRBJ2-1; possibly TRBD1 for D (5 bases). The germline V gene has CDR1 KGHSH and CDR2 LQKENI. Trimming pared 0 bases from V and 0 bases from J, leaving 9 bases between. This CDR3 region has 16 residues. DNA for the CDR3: TGTGCCAGCTCACCACCGGCAGGGCCCTCCTACAATGAGCAGTTCTTC. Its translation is CASSPPAGPSYNEQFF.

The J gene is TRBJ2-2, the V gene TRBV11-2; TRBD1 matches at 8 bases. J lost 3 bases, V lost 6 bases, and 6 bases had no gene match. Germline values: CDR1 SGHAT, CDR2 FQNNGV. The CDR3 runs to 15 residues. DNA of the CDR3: TGTGCCAGCAGTCACGACAGGGGACACACCGGGGAGCTGTTTTTT. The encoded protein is CASSHDRGHTGELFF.

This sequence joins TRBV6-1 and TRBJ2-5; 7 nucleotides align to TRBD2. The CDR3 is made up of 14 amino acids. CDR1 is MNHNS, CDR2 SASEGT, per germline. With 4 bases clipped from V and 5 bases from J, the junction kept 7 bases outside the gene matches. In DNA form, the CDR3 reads TGTGCCAGCAGTGGGGTAGCGGGCCCGGAGACCCAGTACTTC. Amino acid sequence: CASSGVAGPETQYF.

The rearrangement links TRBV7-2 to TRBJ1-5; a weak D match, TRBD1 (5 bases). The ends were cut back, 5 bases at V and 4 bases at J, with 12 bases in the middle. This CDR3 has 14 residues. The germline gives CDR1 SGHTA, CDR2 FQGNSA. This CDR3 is CASSRTGGNQPQHF. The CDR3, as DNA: TGTGCCAGCAGCCGTACCGGGGGAAATCAGCCCCAGCATTTT.

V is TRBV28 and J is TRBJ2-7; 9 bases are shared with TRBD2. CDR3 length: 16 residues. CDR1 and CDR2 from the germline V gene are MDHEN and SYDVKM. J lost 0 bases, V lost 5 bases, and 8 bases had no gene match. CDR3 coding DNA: TGTGCCAGCAGTCCGCCCTTTAGCGGGAGCTCCTACGAGCAGTACTTC. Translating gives CASSPPFSGSSYEQYF.

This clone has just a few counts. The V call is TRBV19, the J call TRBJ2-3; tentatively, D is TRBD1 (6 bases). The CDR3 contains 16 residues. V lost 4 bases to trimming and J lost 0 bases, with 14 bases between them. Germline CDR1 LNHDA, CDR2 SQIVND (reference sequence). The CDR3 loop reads CASSTPRTASTDTQYF. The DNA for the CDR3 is TGTGCCAGTAGTACCCCTCGGACAGCTAGCACAGATACGCAGTATTTT.

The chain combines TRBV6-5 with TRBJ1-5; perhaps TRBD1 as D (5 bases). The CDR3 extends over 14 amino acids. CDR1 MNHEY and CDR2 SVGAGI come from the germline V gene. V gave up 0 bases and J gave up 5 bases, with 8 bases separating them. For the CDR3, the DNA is TGTGCCAGCAGTTACTCGGGGCCCCATCAGCCCCAGCATTTT. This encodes CASSYSGPHQPQHF.

CDR3 loop: CAISEKQGRLTLAGGSSYNEQFF. The CDR3 nucleotides read TGTGCCATCAGTGAGAAACAGGGGAGGCTTACACTAGCGGGAGGGAGCTCCTACAATGAGCAGTTCTTC. V gene TRBV10-3 combines with J gene TRBJ2-1; 13 bases agree with TRBD2. Germline V CDR1 and CDR2: ENHRY, SYGVKD. Germline trimming cut 2 bases from V and 0 bases from J; bases unmatched to any gene: 19. The CDR3 runs to 23 residues.

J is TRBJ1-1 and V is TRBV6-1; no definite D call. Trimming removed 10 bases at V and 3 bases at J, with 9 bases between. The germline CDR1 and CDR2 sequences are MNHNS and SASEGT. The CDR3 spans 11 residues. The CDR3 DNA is TGTGCCACCCGGGGAGACACTGAAGCTTTCTTT. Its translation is CATRGDTEAFF.

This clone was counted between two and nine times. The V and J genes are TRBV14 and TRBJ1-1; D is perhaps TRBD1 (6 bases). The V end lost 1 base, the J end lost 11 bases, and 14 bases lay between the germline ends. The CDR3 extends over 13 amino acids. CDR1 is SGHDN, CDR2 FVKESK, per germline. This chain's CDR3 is CASSQGGQPRAFF. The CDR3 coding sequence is TGTGCCAGCAGCCAAGGAGGACAGCCCAGGGCTTTCTTT.

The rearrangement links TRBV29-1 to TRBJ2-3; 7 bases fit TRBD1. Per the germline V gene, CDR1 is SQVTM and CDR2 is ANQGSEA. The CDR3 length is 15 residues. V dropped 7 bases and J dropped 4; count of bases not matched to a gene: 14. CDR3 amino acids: CSAGAGTETSDTQYF. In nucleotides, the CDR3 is TGCAGCGCCGGGGCCGGGACAGAGACCTCAGATACGCAGTATTTT.

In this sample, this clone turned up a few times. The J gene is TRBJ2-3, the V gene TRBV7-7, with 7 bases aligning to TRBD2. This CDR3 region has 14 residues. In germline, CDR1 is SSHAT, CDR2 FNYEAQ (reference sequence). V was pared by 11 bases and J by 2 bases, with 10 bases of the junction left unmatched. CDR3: CASTTSVNTDTQYF. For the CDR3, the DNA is TGTGCCTCCACCACTAGCGTTAACACAGATACGCAGTATTTT.

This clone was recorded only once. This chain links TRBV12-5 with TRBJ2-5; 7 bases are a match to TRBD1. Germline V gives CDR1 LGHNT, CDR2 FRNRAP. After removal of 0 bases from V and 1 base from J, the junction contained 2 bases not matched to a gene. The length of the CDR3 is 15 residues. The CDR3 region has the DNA TGTGCTAGTGGTTTGGTACAGGGGCGCCAAGAGACCCAGTACTTC. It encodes CASGLVQGRQETQYF.

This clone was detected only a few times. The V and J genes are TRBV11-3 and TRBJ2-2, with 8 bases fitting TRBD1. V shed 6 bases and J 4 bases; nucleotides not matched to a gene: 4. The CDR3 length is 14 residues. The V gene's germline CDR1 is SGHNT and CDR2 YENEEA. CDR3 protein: CASRSGQGTGELFF. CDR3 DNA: TGTGCCAGCAGATCCGGACAGGGCACCGGGGAGCTGTTTTTT.

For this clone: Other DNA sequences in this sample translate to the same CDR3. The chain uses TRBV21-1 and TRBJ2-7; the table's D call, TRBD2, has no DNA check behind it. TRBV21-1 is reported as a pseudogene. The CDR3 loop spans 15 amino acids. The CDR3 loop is CASSSQRLAGYEQYF. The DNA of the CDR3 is TGTGCCAGCAGCTCCCAACGGCTAGCGGGCTACGAGCAGTACTTC.